This TCR beta chain came from a study of tissue T cells after allogeneic stem cell transplantation. Study-wide context: Steroid-refractory graft-versus-host disease after allogeneic hematopoietic cell transplant qualified adults for prospective research-autopsy enrollment.

Method: immunoSEQ multiplex PCR; TCRdb's copy keeps in-frame clones and lacks some. The sample includes about 43,000 clones, approximately 92% of them seen just once. The CDR3 loop spans 15 amino acids. Germline assignment: CDR1 MNHEY and CDR2 SVGEGT. V shed 4 bases and J 9 bases; nucleotides not matched to a gene: 15. The V call is TRBV6-2 or TRBV6-3, the J call TRBJ2-7, with TRBD1 matching 7 bases. The sequencing here drew on blood, taken before transplantation. This TCR was recovered from a woman aged 35 to 69 who later had graft-versus-host disease after an allogeneic stem cell transplant. CDR3 DNA: TGTGCCAGCAGTTCCCGGTCAGGGGGAAGGTTTGGGCAGTACTTC. Translating it yields CASSSRSGGRFGQYF.